This is a list of T cell receptor beta chains from one sample in a study of Ad26.COV2.S vaccination and SARS-CoV-2 variants. TCRdb keeps only in-frame clones here, not all; method: immunoSEQ multiplex PCR. The repertoire consists of hundreds of thousands of clones, with 75% to 90% occurring once and the leading ten covering roughly 5%. This specimen consisted of peripheral blood, obtained in a trial of Ad26.COV2.S vaccine versus placebo. Receptors originate from a person between 18 and 59 years old who received the Ad26.COV2.S COVID-19 vaccine or a placebo. The CDR3 runs from the conserved cysteine through the conserved F or W. A D gene is named only where the DNA matches it firmly. Not every row has a clone size; where given, it reads once, few, many or a size class.

D gene,V gene,J gene,clone size,CDR3 protein,CDR3 DNA
TRBD2,TRBV18,TRBJ2-1,.,CASSLMAQDGLAEYNEQFF,TGTGCCAGCTCACTAATGGCTCAGGATGGACTAGCGGAGTACAATGAGCAGTTCTTC
TRBD1,TRBV3-1/TRBV3-2,TRBJ2-2,.,CASSQEGTGGTGELFF,TGTGCCAGCAGCCAAGAAGGGACAGGGGGCACCGGGGAGCTGTTTTTT
TRBD1,TRBV6-1,TRBJ1-2,few,CASSEGTGDGYTF,TGTGCCAGCAGTGAAGGGACAGGGGATGGCTACACCTTC
.,TRBV18,TRBJ1-1,.,CASSALKGTGAFF,TGTGCCAGCTCAGCCCTCAAAGGGACGGGAGCTTTCTTT
.,TRBV11-2,TRBJ2-1,.,CASSTDINNEQFF,TGTGCCAGCAGCACGGACATTAACAATGAGCAGTTCTTC
.,TRBV5-1,TRBJ2-1,.,CASSLGGKPSSYNEQFF,TGCGCCAGCAGCTTGGGGGGTAAACCAAGCTCCTACAATGAGCAGTTCTTC
.,TRBV4-2,TRBJ2-7,.,CASSQGRLAGISYEQYF,TGTGCCAGCAGCCAAGGGAGGCTAGCTGGGATCTCCTACGAGCAGTACTTC
.,TRBV18,TRBJ2-1,few,CASSLQWNEQFF,TGTGCCAGCTCCCTACAATGGAATGAGCAGTTCTTC
TRBD1,TRBV3-1/TRBV3-2,TRBJ1-1,.,CASSRRDRGTEAFF,TGTGCCAGCAGCCGCCGGGACAGGGGGACTGAAGCTTTCTTT
TRBD2,TRBV28,TRBJ2-7,.,CASTLAAGAEQYF,TGTGCCAGCACCTTGGCGGCGGGAGCCGAGCAGTACTTC
TRBD2,TRBV2,TRBJ2-1,.,CASSADTGTRGYEQFF,TGTGCCAGCAGTGCCGATACCGGGACTAGGGGCTATGAGCAGTTCTTC
TRBD1,TRBV28,TRBJ1-3,once,CASSLPGQGGSGNTIYF,TGTGCCAGCAGTTTACCCGGACAGGGGGGCTCTGGAAACACCATATATTTT
.,TRBV6-6,TRBJ2-7,.,CASSYSPRSEQYF,TGTGCCAGCAGTTACTCCCCTAGAAGCGAGCAGTACTTC
TRBD1,TRBV7-2,TRBJ1-2,.,CASSVGTGNGYTF,TGTGCCAGCAGCGTAGGGACAGGGAATGGCTACACCTTC
.,TRBV30,TRBJ1-6,.,CAWSGEGGSYNSPLHF,TGTGCCTGGAGTGGAGAAGGGGGCTCCTATAATTCACCCCTCCACTTT
TRBD2,TRBV6-1,TRBJ2-4,.,CASSDSGSAKNIQYF,TGTGCCAGCAGTGATAGCGGGAGCGCCAAAAACATTCAGTACTTC
.,TRBV19,TRBJ1-5,.,CASSIDLETESQHF,TGTGCCAGTAGTATAGATCTCGAGACCGAGTCCCAGCATTTT